Listed below are T cell receptor beta chains from one sample, sequenced in a study of blood T cell repertoires in COVID-19. TCRdb's copy holds only in-frame clones and misses some; the assay was immunoSEQ multiplex PCR. The sample comprises some 300,000 clones, nearly 90% of which are singletons, and 0.8% to 1% rests with the top ten. What was sequenced was PBMCs or T cells enriched from blood (not recorded which). All receptors come from a young woman who had recovered from COVID-19. CDR3s include the opening cysteine and the closing phenylalanine or tryptophan. The D gene is left open where the match is weak. Expanded clones are given a class, and other clones once, few, many or no size at all.

D: NA
size: NA
V: TRBV5-5
J: TRBJ1-2
CDR3: CASSSGSYGYTF
DNA: TGTGCCAGCAGCTCGGGGTCCTATGGCTACACCTTC

D: NA
size: NA
V: TRBV7-2
J: TRBJ2-3
CDR3: CASSLDRGDTQYF
DNA: TGTGCCAGCAGCTTAGATCGGGGGGATACGCAGTATTTT

D: NA
size: NA
V: TRBV2
J: TRBJ1-3
CDR3: CASSAPGGSSGNTIYF
DNA: TGTGCCAGCAGTGCCCCCGGAGGGAGCTCTGGAAACACCATATATTTT

D: NA
size: NA
V: TRBV29-1
J: TRBJ2-2
CDR3: CSVELERVFTGELFF
DNA: TGCAGCGTTGAATTGGAGAGGGTGTTCACCGGGGAGCTGTTTTTT

D: TRBD1
size: NA
V: TRBV7-3
J: TRBJ1-4
CDR3: CASSHTGGKGEKLFF
DNA: TGTGCCAGCAGCCACACAGGGGGAAAGGGTGAAAAACTGTTTTTT

D: TRBD2
size: NA
V: TRBV7-2
J: TRBJ2-3
CDR3: CASSPLLAGGPRQYF
DNA: TGTGCCAGCAGCCCGCTCCTAGCGGGGGGCCCGAGGCAGTATTTT

D: NA
size: NA
V: TRBV30
J: TRBJ1-2
CDR3: CAWSVGVNYGYTF
DNA: TGTGCCTGGAGTGTCGGGGTCAACTATGGCTACACCTTC

D: NA
size: NA
V: TRBV3-1/TRBV3-2
J: TRBJ1-2
CDR3: CASSQTDYGYTF
DNA: TGTGCCAGCAGCCAAACAGATTATGGCTACACCTTC

D: TRBD1
size: NA
V: TRBV5-4
J: TRBJ2-1
CDR3: CASSGDRGYNEQFF
DNA: TGTGCCAGCAGCGGGGACAGGGGTTACAATGAGCAGTTCTTC

D: TRBD2
size: NA
V: TRBV28
J: TRBJ2-1
CDR3: CASSLGTSGNNEQFF
DNA: TGTGCCAGCAGTCTCGGGACTAGCGGTAATAATGAGCAGTTCTTC

D: NA
size: NA
V: TRBV9
J: TRBJ2-3
CDR3: CASSERGASTDTQYF
DNA: TGTGCCAGCAGCGAGCGCGGGGCAAGCACAGATACGCAGTATTTT

D: NA
size: few
V: TRBV5-1
J: TRBJ2-7
CDR3: CATQSITRNEQYF
DNA: TGCGCCACCCAATCAATAACGAGGAACGAGCAGTACTTC

D: NA
size: few
V: TRBV19
J: TRBJ1-1
CDR3: CASTRGKATEAFF
DNA: TGTGCCAGTACTCGGGGTAAAGCAACTGAAGCTTTCTTT

D: TRBD2
size: once
V: TRBV7-3
J: TRBJ2-5
CDR3: CASSLRSSGGPWETQYF
DNA: TGTGCCAGCAGCTTAAGGTCTAGCGGGGGACCATGGGAGACCCAGTACTTC

D: TRBD2
size: NA
V: TRBV2
J: TRBJ2-1
CDR3: CASSVRGGGRMVKGEQFF
DNA: TGTGCCAGCAGCGTTAGAGGAGGCGGGAGGATGGTCAAGGGTGAGCAGTTCTTC

D: NA
size: NA
V: TRBV18
J: TRBJ1-4
CDR3: CASSPRGANEKLFF
DNA: TGTGCCAGCTCACCACGCGGAGCCAATGAAAAACTGTTTTTT

D: NA
size: NA
V: TRBV29-1
J: TRBJ1-2
CDR3: CSVGDTRTPGHTF
DNA: TGCAGCGTGGGAGACACCCGAACGCCGGGCCACACCTTC

D: TRBD1
size: few
V: TRBV7-3
J: TRBJ1-1
CDR3: CASSSTGEAEAFF
DNA: TGTGCCAGCAGCTCGACAGGGGAGGCTGAAGCTTTCTTT

D: TRBD1
size: NA
V: TRBV25-1
J: TRBJ1-1
CDR3: CASSDRDRAETEAFF
DNA: TGTGCCAGCAGTGACCGGGACAGGGCCGAGACTGAAGCTTTCTTT

D: NA
size: NA
V: TRBV7-6
J: TRBJ2-7
CDR3: CASSLDYSGEQYF
DNA: TGTGCCAGCAGCTTAGACTACAGCGGCGAGCAGTACTTC

D: NA
size: NA
V: TRBV7-9
J: TRBJ2-6
CDR3: CASSHSGDTSGANVLTF
DNA: TGTGCCAGCAGCCATTCAGGGGACACCTCTGGGGCCAACGTCCTGACTTTC

D: NA
size: NA
V: TRBV7-3
J: TRBJ2-3
CDR3: CASSPRAGGTDTQYF
DNA: TGTGCCAGCAGCCCCCGGGCAGGGGGCACAGATACGCAGTATTTT

D: NA
size: NA
V: TRBV28
J: TRBJ2-1
CDR3: CASSLAGPWNEQFF
DNA: TGTGCCAGCAGTTTAGCGGGGCCTTGGAATGAGCAGTTCTTC

D: NA
size: once
V: TRBV5-4
J: TRBJ2-7
CDR3: CASSSGGRQATYEQYF
DNA: TGTGCCAGCAGCTCTGGGGGGAGGCAGGCCACCTACGAGCAGTACTTC

D: NA
size: NA
V: TRBV4-3
J: TRBJ2-2
CDR3: CASSQEAIRTLNTGELFF
DNA: TGCGCCAGCAGCCAAGAAGCGATCCGGACTCTTAACACCGGGGAGCTGTTTTTT

D: NA
size: NA
V: TRBV5-1
J: TRBJ2-5
CDR3: CASSLIGFQETQYF
DNA: TGCGCCAGCAGCTTAATTGGCTTCCAAGAGACCCAGTACTTC